The present T cell receptor (beta chain) was sequenced within a study of cytomegalovirus exposure and HLA in healthy donors. Background on the study: In a later analysis, it was reported that the roughly 120 validation repertoires had been produced on the same platform as the roughly 700 repertoires belonging to the first cohort.

Method: immunoSEQ multiplex PCR; TCRdb's copy keeps in-frame clones and lacks some. The repertoire holds over 250,000 clones, with 65% to 90% as singletons. This clone was counted a single time. The antigen is not known. Study observations and caveats: As confirmed in vitro, a few CMV-associated chains were specific for CMV antigens. There were some public TCRs occurring in many donors, but most TCR sequences were rare. Cytomegalovirus association was assigned to more than 150 TCR beta chains.

The receptor comes from a woman aged 18 to 35 in good health and CMV-seronegative. The sample consisted of PBMCs.

DNA of the CDR3: TGTGCCACCAGCAGAGAAGGACAGGGGGCCTTCGGCTACACCTTC. It codes for CATSREGQGAFGYTF. The chain carries TRBV15 and TRBJ1-2, with TRBD1 matching 11 bases. The CDR3 has 15 amino acids. Per germline, CDR1 LNHNV and CDR2 YYDKDF (reference sequence). The V segment lost 0 bases and the J segment 8 bases; nucleotides outside the gene matches: 5.